The present entry profiles one T cell receptor (beta chain) with its context. V was pared by 4 bases and J by 5 bases, with 5 bases of the junction left unmatched. The germline V gene encodes CDR1 SGHRS and CDR2 YFSETQ. This CDR3 has 15 amino acids. Source study methods: Amplification of reference gene primers provided the estimated nucleated cell counts. Sequencing was performed with immunoSEQ multiplex PCR; in TCRdb, only in-frame clones are kept and a portion is missing. V and J calls and clone size are given by that table; D and trimming were obtained from the DNA. The sample contains hundreds of thousands of clones, about 93% of which appear only once. The sample comes from a study of blood T cell repertoires in COVID-19. Across the whole study: Specimens from acute and convalescent COVID-19 originated in the United States, Italy and Spain. PBMCs, B-cell-depleted T cells, or T cells were the source of the cDNA or gDNA that made up the material.

The clonotype was recovered from a woman younger than 35 who had recovered from COVID-19. The specimen was peripheral blood. The J gene is TRBJ2-1, the V gene TRBV5-1; 11 bases are a match to TRBD2. CDR3 sequence reads: CASSPGLAVDNEQFF. The CDR3, as DNA: TGCGCCAGCAGCCCGGGACTAGCGGTGGACAATGAGCAGTTCTTC.